This T cell receptor (beta chain) was profiled in a study of T-cell reconstitution after alpha-beta-depleted transplantation in children. Study-wide findings and caveats: T-cell counts and diversity were attributed mostly to newly produced T cells one year after transplant. Where alpha-beta T cells came from about two months after transplant was reportedly several hundred expanded graft clones. Several patients had high TCRbeta diversity at day 60; it came from surviving recipient T cells and thymic progenitors.

Unique molecular identifiers were used to barcode this TCRbeta library. TCRdb processed the PCR reads anew with MiXCR; each CDR3 protein has one entry. Of more than 100,000 distinct CDR3 sequences in the sample, about 23% are singletons; the top ten hold over 9.5%. Regarding this clonotype: Its antigen is currently unknown.

This CDR3 has 14 amino acids. The germline V gene encodes CDR1 SGHVS and CDR2 FQNEAQ. The germline V and J ends were trimmed by 2 bases and 6 bases, with 11 bases remaining between them. J is TRBJ1-5 and V is TRBV7-8; possible D gene TRBD1, 5 bases. The material was PBMCs, mostly from graft donor cells, obtained 180 days after TCRalphabeta/CD19-depleted stem cell transplant. The receptor's source is a male patient aged 2 to 9 who had a stem cell transplant for chronic granulomatous disease, so the T cells may come from the graft donor. The CDR3 reads CASSLRLGGQPQHF. CDR3 bases: TGTGCCAGCAGCTTAAGGTTGGGGGGTCAGCCCCAGCATTTT.